This TCR beta chain stems from a study of T cells after yellow fever vaccination. This clonotype was seen a handful of times. The CDR3 spans 13 residues. The germline V gene encodes CDR1 SGHNT and CDR2 YYREEE (reference sequence). Trimming took 4 bases from V and 5 from J, leaving 13 bases between them. TCRdb called the 5' RACE reads again in MiXCR, with one record for every CDR3 protein. The repertoire holds more than 250,000 distinct CDR3 sequences, with around 6.8% as singletons. The specimen comprised PBMCs, sampled more than 40 days after the first yellow fever vaccination. The J gene is TRBJ2-7, the V gene TRBV5-4; D not resolved. This clonotype was sampled from a man aged 18 to 29 who received the YFV17D yellow fever vaccine. CDR3 protein: CASSPIGSDEQYF. The CDR3 DNA follows: TGTGCCAGCAGCCCCATTGGAAGCGACGAGCAGTACTTC. The variable domain in full, completed from reference TRBV5-4 and TRBJ2-7, reads ETGVTQSPTHLIKTRGQQVTLRCSSQSGHNTVSWYQQALGQGPQFIFQYYREEENGRGNFPPRFSGLQFPNYSSELNVNALELDDSALYLCASSPIGSDEQYFGPGTRLTVT.